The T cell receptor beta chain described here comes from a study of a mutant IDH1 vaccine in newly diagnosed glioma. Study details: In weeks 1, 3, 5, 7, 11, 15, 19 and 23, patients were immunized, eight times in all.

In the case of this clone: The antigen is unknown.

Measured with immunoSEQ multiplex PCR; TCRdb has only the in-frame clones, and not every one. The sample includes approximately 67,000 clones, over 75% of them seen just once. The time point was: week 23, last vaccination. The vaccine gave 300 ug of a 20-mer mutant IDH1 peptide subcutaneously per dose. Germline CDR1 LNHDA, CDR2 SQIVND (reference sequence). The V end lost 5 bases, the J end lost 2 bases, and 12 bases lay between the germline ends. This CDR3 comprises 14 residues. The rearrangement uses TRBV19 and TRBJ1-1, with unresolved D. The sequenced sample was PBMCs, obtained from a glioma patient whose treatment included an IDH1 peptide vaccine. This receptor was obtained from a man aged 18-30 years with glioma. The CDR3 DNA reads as TGTGCCAGTAGTCCTCCCCGGTTTAACACTGAAGCTTTCTTT. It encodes CASSPPRFNTEAFF.